These 21 T cell receptor beta chains originate from one sample sequenced in a study of shared clonotypes between healthy human individuals (dated by TCRdb to about 2020). The library was generated by the immunoSEQ multiplex PCR assay. TCRdb's version of the immuneACCESS table is confined to in-frame rearrangements and falls short of the full clone set. An unresolved V gene accounts for under half of the shortfall where checked; the remainder is of unknown origin. Within this sample are 2 million to 2.5 million clones, with just over 90% of them counted one time only. Clones ranked in the top ten supply 0.35% to 0.45% of the sample. Input material: naive CD4+ T cells from PBMCs. Sample cell subset or site, as interpreted from the label and publication: CD45RA+ positively selected. All receptors derive from a young man in good health. Some clones in this sample may be carry-over from other donors' samples.

The rearrangement links TRBV4-3 to TRBJ1-1; D is ambiguous. Trimming left V 6 bases short and J 12 bases short, with 23 bases between. The CDR3 sequence is 14 residues long. Germline-derived CDR1 and CDR2 are LGHNA and YSLEER. CDR3 DNA: TGCGCCAGCAGTAAAAGGGATCGCATCGGGGAGTCTTTCTTT. It encodes CASSKRDRIGESFF.

This clone was seen a single time. The gene calls are TRBV29-1 and TRBJ2-3; either TRBD1 or TRBD2 may fit D (5 bases each). Germline V CDR1 and CDR2: SQVTM, ANQGSEA. V lost 4 bases to trimming and J lost 6 bases, with 11 bases between them. This CDR3 spans 12 amino acids. The CDR3 reads CSVGWGSDTQYF. CDR3 nucleotides: TGCAGCGTTGGATGGGGGTCGGATACGCAGTATTTT.

The chain carries TRBV2 and TRBJ1-4; TRBD1 might be the D (6 bases). From germline, CDR1 is SNHLY and CDR2 FYNNEI. The V and J ends lost 5 bases and 3 bases respectively, with 13 bases between them. This CDR3 contains 15 residues. The CDR3 bases are TGTGCCAGCAGTACAGGGTTTGCTTCTAATGAAAAACTGTTTTTT. Translated: CASSTGFASNEKLFF.

J is TRBJ2-7 and V is TRBV20-1; tentatively, D is TRBD2 (5 bases). The CDR3 runs to 11 residues. Germline lookup yields CDR1 DFQATT and CDR2 SNEGSKA (reference sequence). V lost 5 bases and J lost 5, with 10 bases in between. The chain's CDR3 is CSAGLTDEQYF. The CDR3 nucleotides are TGCAGTGCTGGACTGACGGACGAGCAGTACTTC.

The chain uses TRBV4-1 and TRBJ2-3; 12 nucleotides match TRBD2. CDR1 MGHRA and CDR2 YSYEKL come from the germline V gene. This CDR3 is 17 amino acids long. Trimming removed 1 base from V and 7 bases from J; junction bases left unmatched: 9. Here the CDR3 DNA reads TGCGCCAGCAGCCAAGCCACGACTAGCGGGAGCATGAATACGCAGTATTTT. Protein: CASSQATTSGSMNTQYF.

With respect to this clone: This sample also contains other DNA sequences that code for the same CDR3. The genes are TRBV7-9 and TRBJ1-1, with TRBD1 matching over 7 bases. CDR3 length: 12 amino acids. Germline V lookup: CDR1 SEHNR, CDR2 FQNEAQ (reference sequence). The V segment lost 5 bases and the J segment 5 bases; nucleotides outside the gene matches: 2. In DNA, the CDR3 is TGTGCCAGCAGCCAGGGGGGAACTGAAGCTTTCTTT. It is translated as CASSQGGTEAFF. Supplemented by reference TRBV7-9 and TRBJ1-1, the full variable domain reads DTGVSQNPRHKITKRGQNVTFRCDPISEHNRLYWYRQTLGQGPEFLTYFQNEAQLEKSRLLSDRFSAERPKGSFSTLEIQRTEQGDSAMYLCASSQGGTEAFFGQGTRLTVV.

As for this clone: Since a much larger clone is just one base distant, this may be a read error. The rearrangement joins TRBV11-3 to TRBJ2-3, with D maybe TRBD2 (5 bases). The V gene's germline CDR1 is SGHNT and CDR2 YENEEA. The CDR3 sequence is 12 residues long. Trimming stripped 3 bases from V and 5 bases from J, with 6 bases between. The DNA of the CDR3 is TGTGCCAGCAGCTTCGGGGAAGATACGCAGTATTTT. Residues: CASSFGEDTQYF.

CDR3 DNA sequence: TGTGCCAGCAGCCCTCGGGGCGACAGCAAAAACATTCAGTACTTC. Its protein product is CASSPRGDSKNIQYF. The chain links TRBV28 to TRBJ2-4, with D tentatively TRBD1 or TRBD2 (5 bases each). CDR1 and CDR2 (germline): MDHEN, SYDVKM. This CDR3 spans 15 amino acids. V was shortened by 6 bases and J by 3 bases, with 15 bases between the two germline ends.

The chain uses TRBV25-1 and TRBJ2-1; TRBD2 aligns across 15 bases. The V gene's germline CDR1 is MGHDK and CDR2 SYGVNS. The CDR3 covers 17 residues. With 4 bases clipped from V and 8 bases from J, the junction kept 9 bases outside the gene matches. The CDR3 here is CASSGVPGLAGGDEQFF. The CDR3 DNA sequence: TGTGCCAGCAGTGGGGTCCCGGGACTAGCGGGAGGCGATGAGCAGTTCTTC.

The chain couples TRBV5-1 to TRBJ2-3; a weak D match, TRBD2 (5 bases). The CDR3 contains 16 residues. Deletions cut 4 bases from V and 1 base from J, with 16 bases between. The germline V gene has CDR1 SGHRS and CDR2 YFSETQ. CDR3 bases: TGCGCCAGCAGCCCCGTTTTAGCGACCCGCACAGATACGCAGTATTTT. As protein: CASSPVLATRTDTQYF. The full variable domain, completed using reference TRBV5-1 and TRBJ2-3, is KAGVTQTPRYLIKTRGQQVTLSCSPISGHRSVSWYQQTPGQGLQFLFEYFSETQRNKGNFPGRFSGRQFSNSRSEMNVSTLELGDSALYLCASSPVLATRTDTQYFGPGTRLTVL.

The chain is built from TRBV19 and TRBJ1-2; perhaps TRBD1 as D (6 bases). Trimming took off 5 bases at V and 6 bases at J, with 19 bases between the two ends. Per the germline V gene, CDR1 is LNHDA and CDR2 is SQIVND (reference sequence). CDR3 length: 15 amino acids. CDR3 sequence: CASSRGFGRGNGYTF. The CDR3 DNA reads TGTGCCAGTAGTCGAGGCTTTGGGAGGGGGAATGGCTACACCTTC. The full variable domain, in which reference TRBV19 and TRBJ1-2 provide the parts outside the CDR3, is DGGITQSPKYLFRKEGQNVTLSCEQNLNHDAMYWYRQDPGQGLRLIYYSQIVNDFQKGDIAEGYSVSREKKESFPLTVTSAQKNPTAFYLCASSRGFGRGNGYTFGSGTRLTVV.

The chain carries TRBV5-4 and TRBJ1-1, with D perhaps matching TRBD1 (5 bases). The germline V and J ends were trimmed by 3 bases and 1 base, with 13 bases remaining between them. Per germline, CDR1 SGHNT and CDR2 YYREEE (reference sequence). CDR3 length: 15 residues. The CDR3 here is CASSWERGGNTEAFF. CDR3 in DNA: TGTGCCAGCAGCTGGGAGAGGGGAGGGAACACTGAAGCTTTCTTT.

This CDR3 reads CASSRIGQQETQYF. The CDR3 DNA sequence: TGTGCCAGCTCACGAATAGGACAGCAAGAGACCCAGTACTTC. This chain joins TRBV18 and TRBJ2-5, with a possible D match to TRBD1 (6 bases). Germline assignment: CDR1 KGHSH and CDR2 LQKENI. The CDR3 spans 14 residues. V lost 4 bases and J 2 bases, leaving 11 bases between the germline ends. Full variable domain (rest looked up from reference TRBV18 and TRBJ2-5): NAGVMQNPRHLVRRRGQEARLRCSPMKGHSHVYWYRQLPEEGLKFMVYLQKENIIDESGMPKERFSAEFPKEGPSILRIQQVVRGDSAAYFCASSRIGQQETQYFGPGTRLLVL.

This sequence joins TRBV28 and TRBJ1-1, with D unclear. The CDR3 consists of 15 residues. Trimming took off 5 bases at V and 0 bases at J, with 13 bases between the two ends. Germline CDR1 reads MDHEN; CDR2 reads SYDVKM. CDR3 nucleotide sequence: TGTGCCAGCAGTCCCGGTGAGCGACTGAACACTGAAGCTTTCTTT. This codes for CASSPGERLNTEAFF.

The chain joins TRBV6-1 to TRBJ2-1; possible D gene TRBD2, 7 bases. Deletions cut 7 bases from V and 7 bases from J, with 20 bases between. CDR1 is MNHNS and CDR2 is SASEGT in the germline V gene. The CDR3 length is 15 residues. The CDR3 is CASTRAGRGGNEQFF. CDR3 nucleotide sequence: TGTGCCAGCACCCGGGCGGGCAGGGGAGGGAATGAGCAGTTCTTC.

The rearrangement joins TRBV7-2 to TRBJ2-5; no clear D. V dropped 4 bases and J dropped 5 bases, with 17 bases sitting between them. This CDR3 has 15 residues. Germline-derived CDR1 and CDR2 are SGHTA and FQGNSA. Here the CDR3 reads CASSSPLERPETQYF. CDR3 coding DNA: TGTGCCAGCAGCTCCCCCCTTGAGAGGCCGGAGACCCAGTACTTC.

The chain has TRBV21-1 and TRBJ1-5; TRBD1 is the table's D call, not checked against the DNA. TRBV21-1 is recorded as a pseudogene. The CDR3 runs 15 residues. This CDR3 is CASTPKQAVNQPQHF. CDR3 nucleotide sequence: TGTGCCAGCACCCCCAAGCAGGCTGTCAATCAGCCCCAGCATTTT.

The sample holds a few counts of this clone. The gene calls are TRBV30 and TRBJ1-5; D is ambiguous. The CDR3 covers 14 residues. CDR1 is GTSNPN, CDR2 SVGIG, per germline (reference sequence). Trimming removed 0 bases at V and 6 bases at J, with 12 bases between. The CDR3 nucleotides read TGTGCCTGGAGTGTTGGGTTTCTCGGTCAGCCCCAGCATTTT. The encoded protein is CAWSVGFLGQPQHF.

V is TRBV5-4 and J is TRBJ2-7; 9 bases agree with TRBD1. The V and J ends lost 3 bases and 2 bases, in that order; junction bases with no gene match: 3. The CDR3 is 14 amino acids. Germline lookup yields CDR1 SGHNT and CDR2 YYREEE (reference sequence). Here the CDR3 DNA reads TGTGCCAGCAGCTACCGACAGGGGGCCTACGAGCAGTACTTC. As protein: CASSYRQGAYEQYF.

CDR3 in DNA: TGTGCCAGCAGCCCCCGACAGGGAGATCAGCCCCAGCATTTT. Amino acids: CASSPRQGDQPQHF. This chain uses TRBV5-6 with TRBJ1-5, with TRBD1 matching over 7 bases. CDR3 length equals 14 residues. V was pared by 4 bases and J by 5 bases, with 6 bases of the junction left unmatched. Germline CDR1 and CDR2: SGHDT and YYEEEE. Drawing the rest from reference TRBV5-6 and TRBJ1-5, the complete variable domain is DAGVTQSPTHLIKTRGQQVTLRCSPKSGHDTVSWYQQALGQGPQFIFQYYEEEERQRGNFPDRFSGHQFPNYSSELNVNALLLGDSALYLCASSPRQGDQPQHFGDGTRLSIL.

The chain combines TRBV27 with TRBJ2-7; 9 positions agree with TRBD2. Trimming took 5 bases from V and 4 from J; bases not matched to a gene: 9. The CDR3 contains 15 residues. The germline V gene has CDR1 MNHEY and CDR2 SMNVEV (reference sequence). Here the CDR3 reads CASSELAGWHYEQYF. The DNA of the CDR3 is TGTGCCAGCAGTGAGCTAGCGGGATGGCATTACGAGCAGTACTTC.